This TCR beta chain is drawn from a study of T cells in localized non-small cell lung cancer. Germline assignment: CDR1 LGHNA and CDR2 YNFKEQ. The CDR3 consists of 13 residues. V was clipped by 5 bases and J by 6 bases; unmatched bases: 3. Libraries were prepared by immunoSEQ multiplex PCR; TCRdb keeps only in-frame clonotypes and omits some of them. This sample has just over 70,000 clones, with roughly nine tenths found just once. The chain employs TRBV4-2 and TRBJ1-2; 10 bases line up with TRBD1. The material was peripheral blood, obtained before any cancer treatment. This clonotype originated in a male donor aged 60 or older with stage III squamous cell lung carcinoma. CDR3 coding DNA: TGTGCCAGCAGCAAGGACAGGGGGGATGGCTACACCTTC. It encodes CASSKDRGDGYTF.